A selection of T cell receptor beta chains follows, all from one sample in a study of blood T cell repertoires in COVID-19. The table came from immunoSEQ multiplex PCR; TCRdb's copy has only in-frame clones and leaves some out. The table includes some 340,000 clones, 75% to 90% detected once. Sequenced material: peripheral blood. All receptors come from a woman under 30 with acute or convalescent COVID-19. Both conserved end residues are part of each CDR3. D genes are given only for firm matches. The listing skips clone size in some rows; elsewhere it reads once, few, many or a size class.

d_call	clone_size	j_call	v_call	cdr3_aa	cdr3_nt
-	-	TRBJ2-1	TRBV13	CASTLGASQGNEQFF	TGTGCCAGCACCCTGGGGGCTAGCCAGGGCAATGAGCAGTTCTTC
-	-	TRBJ2-2	TRBV27	CASSSSNTGELFF	TGTGCCAGCAGTTCATCGAACACCGGGGAGCTGTTTTTT
-	-	TRBJ1-2	TRBV28	CASSPFNEPGDLFYGYTF	TGTGCCAGCAGTCCCTTTAATGAACCGGGAGACCTCTTCTATGGCTACACCTTC
-	-	TRBJ2-1	TRBV11-3	CASSSPTLEQFF	TGTGCCAGCAGCTCACCTACCCTTGAGCAGTTCTTC
-	-	TRBJ2-4	TRBV2	CASSEGPYLQYF	TGTGCCAGCAGTGAAGGGCCTTACCTTCAGTACTTC
-	-	TRBJ2-3	TRBV7-2	CASSPIGPSDAQYF	TGTGCCAGCAGCCCAATAGGGCCTAGCGACGCGCAGTATTTT
-	-	TRBJ2-1	TRBV12-3/TRBV12-4	CAGGRVSYNEQFF	TGTGCCGGGGGCAGGGTCTCCTACAATGAGCAGTTCTTC
TRBD1	-	TRBJ1-4	TRBV29-1	CSVGTGSNEKLFF	TGCAGCGTTGGGACAGGGTCTAATGAAAAACTGTTTTTT
-	-	TRBJ2-5	TRBV6-2/TRBV6-3	CASSRGLSQETQYF	TGTGCCAGCAGCCGCGGCTTAAGCCAAGAGACCCAGTACTTC
-	once	TRBJ2-7	TRBV29-1	CSVEEGGLYEQYF	TGCAGCGTTGAAGAGGGTGGACTCTACGAGCAGTACTTC
TRBD2	-	TRBJ2-1	TRBV19	CASSGLAGYNEQFF	TGTGCCAGTAGTGGACTAGCGGGTTACAATGAGCAGTTCTTC
TRBD1	-	TRBJ2-1	TRBV5-4	CASSSATGSSYNEQFF	TGTGCCAGCAGCTCGGCGACAGGGTCATCCTACAATGAGCAGTTCTTC
-	-	TRBJ2-1	TRBV9	CASSGLTLTGKRGNEQFF	TGTGCCAGCAGCGGGTTAACCTTGACTGGAAAGAGGGGGAATGAGCAGTTCTTC
-	-	TRBJ2-1	TRBV19	CASSMPRGGPSFANEQFF	TGTGCCAGTAGTATGCCCAGGGGTGGGCCATCATTCGCCAATGAGCAGTTCTTC
TRBD2	-	TRBJ2-1	TRBV7-3	CASSLTSGTLSEQFF	TGTGCCAGCAGCTTAACTAGCGGGACTCTCTCGGAGCAGTTCTTC
-	-	TRBJ1-3	TRBV9	CASSVDSTSGNTIYF	TGTGCCAGCAGCGTAGACAGTACCTCTGGAAACACCATATATTTT
-	-	TRBJ2-3	TRBV28	CASSLSPSTDTQYF	TGTGCCAGCAGTTTAAGCCCAAGCACAGATACGCAGTATTTT
-	few	TRBJ1-2	TRBV30	CAWSDSPMETF	TGTGCCTGGAGTGATTCCCCCATGGAGACCTTC
-	-	TRBJ2-1	TRBV18	CASSDFSYNEQFF	TGTGCCAGCTCCGACTTCTCCTACAATGAGCAGTTCTTC
-	-	TRBJ2-7	TRBV14	CASSPGNYEQYF	TGTGCCAGCTCCCCGGGGAACTACGAGCAGTACTTC
TRBD2	-	TRBJ2-1	TRBV6-4	CASSSGASGGANEQFF	TGTGCCAGCAGTTCCGGAGCTAGCGGGGGGGCAAATGAGCAGTTCTTC
-	-	TRBJ1-2	TRBV20-1	CSASRSDPNYGYTF	TGCAGTGCTAGTAGATCAGATCCTAACTATGGCTACACCTTC
-	many	TRBJ1-1	TRBV19	CASSIDLRRVLNTEAFF	TGTGCCAGTAGTATAGATCTTCGTCGGGTGTTGAACACTGAAGCTTTCTTT
TRBD1	-	TRBJ2-4	TRBV2	CASKGMTGGENIQYF	TGTGCCAGCAAGGGGATGACAGGGGGCGAAAACATTCAGTACTTC
TRBD2	-	TRBJ2-7	TRBV29-1	CSVEGGTSGGAYEQYF	TGCAGCGTTGAAGGTGGGACTAGCGGGGGGGCCTACGAGCAGTACTTC
TRBD1	once	TRBJ1-2	TRBV27	CASSYRGGYVGGYTF	TGTGCCAGCAGCTACAGGGGGGGATATGTAGGAGGCTACACCTTC
-	-	TRBJ2-1	TRBV24-1	CATSDLNASEQFF	TGTGCCACCAGTGATTTGAATGCTAGCGAGCAGTTCTTC
-	-	TRBJ1-4	TRBV15	CATSRGAGTNEKLFF	TGTGCCACCAGCAGAGGCGCCGGGACTAATGAAAAACTGTTTTTT
TRBD2	-	TRBJ2-4	TRBV5-4	CASSLWPYGTSGDIQYF	TGTGCCAGCAGCTTGTGGCCTTACGGGACTAGCGGGGACATTCAGTACTTC
-	-	TRBJ1-1	TRBV6-5	CASSVLNTEAFF	TGTGCCAGCAGCGTCCTGAACACTGAAGCTTTCTTT
TRBD1	-	TRBJ1-4	TRBV5-1	CASTQGGQGREKLFF	TGCGCCAGCACCCAGGGAGGACAGGGGAGAGAAAAACTGTTTTTT
TRBD2	many	TRBJ2-1	TRBV23-1	CASSQRTSGAYNEQFF	TGCGCCAGCAGTCAGAGGACTAGCGGAGCTTACAATGAGCAGTTCTTC
TRBD2	-	TRBJ2-3	TRBV6-4	CASSDGTSGGAPDTQYF	TGTGCCAGCAGTGACGGGACTAGCGGGGGGGCACCAGATACGCAGTATTTT
-	few	TRBJ1-1	TRBV3-1/TRBV3-2	CASSQEVLRTEAFF	TGTGCCAGCAGCCAAGAGGTCCTGCGGACTGAAGCTTTCTTT
-	few	TRBJ2-7	TRBV11-2	CASSPGVGFYEQYF	TGTGCCAGCAGCCCAGGGGTAGGGTTCTACGAGCAGTACTTC
-	-	TRBJ1-2	TRBV5-1	CASSDWTRGYGYTF	TGCGCCAGCAGCGACTGGACCAGGGGCTATGGCTACACCTTC
-	-	TRBJ2-7	TRBV6-5	CAASPLRDTAYEQYF	TGTGCCGCCTCCCCCCTCAGGGACACCGCCTACGAGCAGTACTTC
-	-	TRBJ1-1	TRBV19	CASSIYDNEAFF	TGTGCCAGTAGTATCTACGACAATGAAGCTTTCTTT
-	-	TRBJ2-7	TRBV15	CATSREVPGRTPYEQYF	TGTGCCACCAGCAGAGAAGTCCCTGGGAGGACCCCCTACGAGCAGTACTTC
-	-	TRBJ1-2	TRBV6-1	CASSERQPIYGYTF	TGTGCCAGCAGTGAGAGACAGCCTATCTATGGCTACACCTTC
TRBD2	-	TRBJ2-2	TRBV27	CASRVAGGTGELFF	TGTGCCAGCAGAGTAGCGGGAGGCACCGGGGAGCTGTTTTTT
-	-	TRBJ1-2	TRBV19	CASSIGGQAYGYTF	TGTGCCAGTAGTATAGGGGGACAAGCCTATGGCTACACCTTC
TRBD1	-	TRBJ2-2	TRBV7-3	CASRHNLGQIGELFF	TGTGCCAGCAGGCATAACTTGGGACAGATCGGGGAGCTGTTTTTT
TRBD1	-	TRBJ1-2	TRBV5-1	CASSLMTGDGYTF	TGCGCCAGCAGCTTGATGACAGGGGACGGCTACACCTTC
-	-	TRBJ1-1	TRBV6-5	CASYGSGNTEAFF	TGTGCCAGCTACGGTTCGGGGAACACTGAAGCTTTCTTT
-	-	TRBJ2-3	TRBV5-1	CASSPEPPTDTQYF	TGCGCCAGCAGCCCGGAGCCCCCCACAGATACGCAGTATTTT
-	-	TRBJ1-5	TRBV3-1/TRBV3-2	CASSQAGGPTNQPQHF	TGTGCCAGCAGCCAAGCGGGAGGACCGACCAATCAGCCCCAGCATTTT
-	many	TRBJ2-5	TRBV7-9	CASSLALRSQETQYF	TGTGCCAGCAGCCTGGCCCTACGGAGCCAAGAGACCCAGTACTTC
-	-	TRBJ1-1	TRBV19	CASSISSTGYSEAFF	TGTGCCAGTAGTATATCATCTACAGGGTACTCTGAAGCTTTCTTT
TRBD1	-	TRBJ1-2	TRBV11-2	CASSLGTGGGYGYTF	TGTGCCAGCAGCTTAGGTACAGGGGGCGGCTATGGCTACACCTTC
TRBD2	-	TRBJ2-7	TRBV28	CASSSLAGGSSYEQYF	TGTGCCAGCAGTTCCCTAGCGGGGGGTTCCTCCTACGAGCAGTACTTC
-	few	TRBJ1-5	TRBV6-5	CASSRTTDQPQHF	TGTGCCAGCAGCCGAACGACAGATCAGCCCCAGCATTTT
-	-	TRBJ2-5	TRBV2	CASSVELLQETQYF	TGTGCCAGCAGTGTAGAACTGCTCCAAGAGACCCAGTACTTC
-	-	TRBJ1-2	TRBV2	CASILTASMTGYTF	TGTGCCAGCATCTTGACGGCTAGCATGACCGGCTACACCTTC
-	-	TRBJ1-1	TRBV5-4	CASSSHLRAVNTEAFF	TGTGCCAGCAGCTCCCATCTGAGGGCCGTGAACACTGAAGCTTTCTTT
-	-	TRBJ1-1	TRBV19	CASSANRVNTEAFF	TGTGCCAGTAGTGCTAACAGGGTGAACACTGAAGCTTTCTTT
TRBD1	-	TRBJ1-5	TRBV5-6	CASSLATGGGQPQHF	TGTGCCAGCAGCTTGGCGACAGGGGGCGGACAGCCCCAGCATTTT
TRBD1	few	TRBJ1-4	TRBV10-3	CAIGGTGGATNEKLFF	TGTGCCATCGGAGGGACAGGGGGCGCAACTAATGAAAAACTGTTTTTT